This T cell receptor beta chain was profiled in a study of blood T cell repertoires in COVID-19. For the study at large: The analysed material was cDNA or gDNA that came from T cells, B-cell-depleted T cells, or PBMCs.

This CDR3 comprises 18 residues. Per germline, CDR1 SEHNR and CDR2 FQNEAQ (reference sequence). V lost 7 bases and J 2 bases, leaving 26 bases between the germline ends. Authors' processing steps: Cell counts per sample came from amplifying reference gene primers. Assay: immunoSEQ multiplex PCR; the TCRdb copy retains only in-frame clones and omits some. V and J calls and clone size are as listed in that table; D and trimming were resolved from the DNA. The table has roughly 200,000 clones, around 88% seen once. This clone occurred once. Adults between about 18 and 89 years of age took part from approximately 24 US areas. Assignments of participants to cohorts depended upon their own reported clinical history.

This clonotype originated in a woman aged 30 to 39 who had recovered from COVID-19. The chain uses TRBV7-9 and TRBJ1-2; D is possibly TRBD1 (6 bases). The sample was PBMCs or T cells enriched from blood (not recorded which). In DNA, the CDR3 is TGTGCCAGCACCACGATAGTGGACAGCACTAATGGGAACTATGGCTACACCTTC. Its protein is CASTTIVDSTNGNYGYTF.